This T cell receptor (beta chain) was captured in a study of control samples from healthy donors and cancer patients. Using immunoSEQ multiplex PCR, the repertoire was profiled, and TCRdb retains in-frame clones only, with some absent. The top ten clones hold over 1.5% of a sample with tens of thousands of clones, approximately 90% of them seen once. Germline CDR1 and CDR2: SQVTM and ANQGSEA. Trimming took 4 bases from V and 2 from J; bases not matched to a gene: 4. This CDR3 contains 13 residues. The clonotype comes from a woman aged 55-69 years with head and neck cancer. Sequences were obtained from PBMCs. The chain uses TRBV29-1 and TRBJ2-5; 7 bases are shared with TRBD2. The CDR3 DNA reads as TGCAGCGTTGTGGGGGGAGGGCAAGAGACCCAGTACTTC. Protein sequence: CSVVGGGQETQYF.